The T cell receptor beta chain described here comes from a study of regulatory T cells in long-lasting Graves disease. Building of the TCR beta libraries involved iRepertoire HTBI primers and Arm-PCR of CDR3 regions. TCRdb recomputed calls from the multiplex PCR reads with MiXCR, one row per CDR3 protein. The sample records 310,000 or so distinct CDR3 sequences, roughly a fifth being singletons. Concerning this clonotype itself: Its antigen is unknown.

CDR3 size: 13 residues. With 6 bases removed from V and 1 base from J, the gap between germline ends came to 9 bases. The V gene's germline CDR1 is SNHLY and CDR2 FYNNEI. Study-level findings and limits: Study was limited to peripheral blood, excluding thyroid tissue.

The time point was: persistent/refractory GD, antithyroid drugs over 5 years with positive TRAb. PBMCs were the source of the RNA used for TCR sequencing. V and J are TRBV2 and TRBJ1-2, with D unresolved. The material was peripheral blood mononuclear cells (PBMCs), obtained when the disease was refractory, from a patient treated with antithyroid drugs. This TCR was recovered from a female donor with Graves disease. CDR3 in amino acids: CASRRILNYGYTF. The CDR3 DNA is TGTGCCAGCAGAAGGATCCTTAACTATGGCTACACCTTC.